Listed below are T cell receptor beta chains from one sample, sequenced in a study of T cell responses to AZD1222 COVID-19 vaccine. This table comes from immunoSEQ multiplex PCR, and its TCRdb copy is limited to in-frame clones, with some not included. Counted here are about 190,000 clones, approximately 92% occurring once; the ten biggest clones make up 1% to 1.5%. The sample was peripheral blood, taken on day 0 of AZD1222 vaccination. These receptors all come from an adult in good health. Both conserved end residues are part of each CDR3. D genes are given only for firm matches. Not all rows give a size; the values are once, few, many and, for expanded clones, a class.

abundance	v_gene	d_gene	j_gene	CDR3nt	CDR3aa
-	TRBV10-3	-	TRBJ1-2	TGTGCCATCAGTGAACTGGGGGTAAACTATGGCTACACCTTC	CAISELGVNYGYTF
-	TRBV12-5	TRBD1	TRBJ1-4	TGTGCTAGTGGTGCATCGACAGGGAAACTGTTTTTT	CASGASTGKLFF
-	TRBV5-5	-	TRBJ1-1	TGTGCCAGCACCCCAGGGAGGACCGCGAACACTGAAGCTTTCTTT	CASTPGRTANTEAFF
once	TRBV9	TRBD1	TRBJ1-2	TGTGCCAGCAGCGTAGGACAGGGGACCTATGGCTACACCTTC	CASSVGQGTYGYTF
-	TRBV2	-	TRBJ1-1	TGTGCCAGCAGTACCACTCGGGGCCCCTCTGAAGCTTTCTTT	CASSTTRGPSEAFF
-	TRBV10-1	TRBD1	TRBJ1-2	TGCGCCAGCAGTGAGGACCCCGCGACAGGGGACGGCTACACCTTC	CASSEDPATGDGYTF
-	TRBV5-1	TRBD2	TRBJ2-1	TGCGCCAGCAGCTTGGCGGGACTAGCGGGGGTTCCCTCCTACAATGAGCAGTTCTTC	CASSLAGLAGVPSYNEQFF
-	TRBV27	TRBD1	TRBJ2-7	TGTGCCAGCAGATCCTTTACAGGGGGGACCTACGAGCAGTACTTC	CASRSFTGGTYEQYF
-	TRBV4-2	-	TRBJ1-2	TGTGCCAGCAGCCAAGCCGCGCCGGACACTAACTATGGCTACACCTTC	CASSQAAPDTNYGYTF
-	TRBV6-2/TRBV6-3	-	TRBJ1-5	TGTGCCAGCAGTTACGGTTGGGGCAATCAGCCCCAGCATTTT	CASSYGWGNQPQHF
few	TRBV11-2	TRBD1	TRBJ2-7	TGTGCCAGCAGCCAGTCGGGACAGTACGAGCAGTACTTC	CASSQSGQYEQYF
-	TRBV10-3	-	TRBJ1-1	TGTGCCATCAGTGTCGGACGGTACACTGAAGCTTTCTTT	CAISVGRYTEAFF
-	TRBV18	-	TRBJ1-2	TGTGCCAGCTCACCACAGGGATATGGCTACACCTTC	CASSPQGYGYTF
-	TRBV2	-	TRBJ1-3	TGTGCCAGCAGGCCAGACTCGGCTGGAAACACCATATATTTT	CASRPDSAGNTIYF
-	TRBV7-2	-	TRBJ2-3	TGTGCCAGCAGCTTCCACCATTCCCCCCCTACGCAGTATTTT	CASSFHHSPPTQYF
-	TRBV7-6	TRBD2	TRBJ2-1	TGTGCCAGCAGCCAAGCGGGGGGGTCGCCTTACAATGAGCAGTTCTTC	CASSQAGGSPYNEQFF
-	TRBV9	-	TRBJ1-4	TGTGCCAGCAGCGTAGATAGTAACGAGTTTGAAAAACTGTTTTTT	CASSVDSNEFEKLFF
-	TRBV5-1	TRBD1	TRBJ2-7	TGCGCCAGCAGCTTGGGGGACAGGGGAAGGAGCGAGCAGTACTTC	CASSLGDRGRSEQYF
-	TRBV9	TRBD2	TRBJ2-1	TGTGCCAGCAGCGTATTTGTACTAGCGGGGGCGTCTACTTACAATGAGCAGTTCTTC	CASSVFVLAGASTYNEQFF
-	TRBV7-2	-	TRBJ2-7	TGTGCCAGCAGCGCTTCAAGTACCTACGAGCAGTACTTC	CASSASSTYEQYF
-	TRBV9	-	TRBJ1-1	TGTGCCAGCAGCAAAGAGCCGCGTGACACTGAAGCTTTCTTT	CASSKEPRDTEAFF
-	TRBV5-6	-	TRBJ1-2	TGTGCCAGCGTTAATACGGGGCGCGGTGGCTACACCTTC	CASVNTGRGGYTF
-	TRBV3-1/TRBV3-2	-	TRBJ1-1	TGTGCAAGCAGCCTGGGGACGGCGGGGAACACTGAAGCTTTCTTT	CASSLGTAGNTEAFF
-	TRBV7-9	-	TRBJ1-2	TGTGCCAGCAGCTCTTTACAGGGAGCCTCATCTTCCGGCTACACCTTC	CASSSLQGASSSGYTF
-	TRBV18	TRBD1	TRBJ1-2	TGTGCCAGCTTACTGGACAGGCACTATGGCTACACCTTC	CASLLDRHYGYTF
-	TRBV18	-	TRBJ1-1	TGTGCCAGCTCACCCAGAAGCAGGTTCGGCACTGAAGCTTTCTTT	CASSPRSRFGTEAFF
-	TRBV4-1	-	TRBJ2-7	TGCGCCAGCAGCCACCCCTTCCGGGACAAAGACTACGAGCAGTACTTC	CASSHPFRDKDYEQYF
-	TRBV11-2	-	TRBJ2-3	TGTGCCAGCAGCTTAGGGGCCGGTTTCACAGATACGCAGTATTTT	CASSLGAGFTDTQYF
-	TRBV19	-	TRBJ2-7	TGTGCCAGTAGTCTCTACGGGGGAAGGGACTACGAGCAGTACTTC	CASSLYGGRDYEQYF
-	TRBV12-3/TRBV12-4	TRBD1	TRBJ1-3	TGTGCCAGCAGTTTCGGACAGGGGTCCACCATATATTTT	CASSFGQGSTIYF
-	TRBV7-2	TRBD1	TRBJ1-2	TGTGCCAGCGCTGACGACAGGGAAGTTGGCTACACCTTC	CASADDREVGYTF
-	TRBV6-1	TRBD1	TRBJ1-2	TGTGCCAGCAGTGAAGGCCGAGGGGGCGCGAGCTATGGCTACACCTTC	CASSEGRGGASYGYTF
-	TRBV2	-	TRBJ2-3	TGTGCCAGCAGTGCCGGCAGGAGAACAGATACGCAGTATTTT	CASSAGRRTDTQYF
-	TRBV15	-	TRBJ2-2	TGTGCCACCAGCAGAGATCGGCGGGCCGGGGAGCTGTTTTTT	CATSRDRRAGELFF
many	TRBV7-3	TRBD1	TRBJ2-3	TGTGCCAGCAGCTTAACAGGGGGCGGAGATACGCAGTATTTT	CASSLTGGGDTQYF
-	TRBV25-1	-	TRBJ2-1	TGTGCCAGCAGTTCACAGACTGGATCCTCCTACAATGAGCAGTTCTTC	CASSSQTGSSYNEQFF
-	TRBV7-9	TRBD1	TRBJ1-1	TGTGCCAGCAGTACCTCGGACAGGTTGAACACTGAAGCTTTCTTT	CASSTSDRLNTEAFF
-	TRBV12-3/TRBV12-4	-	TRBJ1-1	TGTGCCAGCAGTTTCTCCGGGACCACTGAAGCTTTCTTT	CASSFSGTTEAFF
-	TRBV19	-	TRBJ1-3	TGTGCCAGTAGTATAAAAGGACTGTCCGGAAACACCATATATTTT	CASSIKGLSGNTIYF
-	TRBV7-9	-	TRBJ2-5	TGTGCCAGCAGCTTATATGAGACTTGGTACCAAGAGACCCAGTACTTC	CASSLYETWYQETQYF
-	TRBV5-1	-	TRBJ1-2	TGCGCCAGCACGATCGCCGGGACAACTAACTATGGCTACACCTTC	CASTIAGTTNYGYTF
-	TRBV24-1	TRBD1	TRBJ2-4	TGTGCCACCAGTGAGGCCGGGACAGGGCCGCAAAACATTCAGTACTTC	CATSEAGTGPQNIQYF
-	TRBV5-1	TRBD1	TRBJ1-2	TGCGCCAGCAGCGACGGACAGGGGAACAGCTACACCTTC	CASSDGQGNSYTF
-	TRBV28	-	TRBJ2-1	TGTGCCAGCAGGCACATGGAGAGTTACAATGAGCAGTTCTTC	CASRHMESYNEQFF
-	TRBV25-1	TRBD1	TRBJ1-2	TGTGCCAGCAGTGAATCCGGCAGGGGGGAGTATGGCTACACCTTC	CASSESGRGEYGYTF
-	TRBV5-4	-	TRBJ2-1	TGTGCCAGCAGCTTGGAATTACCGGCGCTGGCCCTCAATGAGCAGTTCTTC	CASSLELPALALNEQFF
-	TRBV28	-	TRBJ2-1	TGTGCCAGCAGCCCTGGGACCCTACGGGGCAATGAGCAGTTCTTC	CASSPGTLRGNEQFF
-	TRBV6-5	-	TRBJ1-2	TGTGCCAGCAGTTACGACAGGTCTGTCAAGGGGCGCTACACCTTC	CASSYDRSVKGRYTF
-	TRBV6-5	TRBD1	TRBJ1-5	TGTGCCAGCAGCCGACAGGGGCATAGCAATCAGCCCCAGCATTTT	CASSRQGHSNQPQHF
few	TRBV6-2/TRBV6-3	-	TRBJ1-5	TGTGCCAGCAGTCCCCGGGTTAATCAGCCCCAGCATTTT	CASSPRVNQPQHF
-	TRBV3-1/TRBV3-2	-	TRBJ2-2	TGTGCCAGCAGTCAACAGGGCACCGGGGAGCTGTTTTTT	CASSQQGTGELFF
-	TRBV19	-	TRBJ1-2	TGTGCCAGTAGGCCGGGCGGAGGGGACTATGGCTACACCTTC	CASRPGGGDYGYTF
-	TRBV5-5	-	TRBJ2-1	TGTGCCAGCAGCTTAATAGGGGACAATGAGCAGTTCTTC	CASSLIGDNEQFF
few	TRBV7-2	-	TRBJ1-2	TGTGCCAGCAGCTTAGGGCCGGATCCCTATGGCTACACCTTC	CASSLGPDPYGYTF